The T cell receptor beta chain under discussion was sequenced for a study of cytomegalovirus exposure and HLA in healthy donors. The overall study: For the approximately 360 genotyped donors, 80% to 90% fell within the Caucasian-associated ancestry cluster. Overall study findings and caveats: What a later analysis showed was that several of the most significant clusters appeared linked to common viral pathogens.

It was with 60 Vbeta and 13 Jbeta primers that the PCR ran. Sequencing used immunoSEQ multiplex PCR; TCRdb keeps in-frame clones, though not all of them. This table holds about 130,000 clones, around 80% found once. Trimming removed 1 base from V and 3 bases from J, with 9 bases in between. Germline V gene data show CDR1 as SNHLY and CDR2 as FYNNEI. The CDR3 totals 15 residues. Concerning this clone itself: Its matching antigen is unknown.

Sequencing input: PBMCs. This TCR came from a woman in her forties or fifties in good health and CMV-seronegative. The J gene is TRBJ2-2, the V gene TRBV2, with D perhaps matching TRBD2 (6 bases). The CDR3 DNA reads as TGTGCCAGCAGTGAAGAGGGACTTCACACCGGGGAGCTGTTTTTT. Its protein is CASSEEGLHTGELFF.